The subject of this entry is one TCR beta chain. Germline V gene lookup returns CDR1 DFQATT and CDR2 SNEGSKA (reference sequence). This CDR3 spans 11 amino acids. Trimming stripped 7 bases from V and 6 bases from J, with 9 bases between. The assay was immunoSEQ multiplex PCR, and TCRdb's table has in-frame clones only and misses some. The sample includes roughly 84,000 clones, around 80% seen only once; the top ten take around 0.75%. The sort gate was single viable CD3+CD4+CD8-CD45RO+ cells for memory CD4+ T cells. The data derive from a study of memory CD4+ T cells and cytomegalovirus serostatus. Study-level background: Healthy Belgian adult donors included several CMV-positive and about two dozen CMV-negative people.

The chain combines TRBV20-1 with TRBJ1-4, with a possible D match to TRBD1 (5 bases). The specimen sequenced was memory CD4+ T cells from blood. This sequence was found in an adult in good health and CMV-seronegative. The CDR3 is CSVGGDEKLFF. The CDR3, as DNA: TGCAGTGTGGGGGGGGATGAAAAACTGTTTTTT.